Described below is a single T cell receptor beta chain sequence and its context. In the source study's methods: Amplification of reference gene primers was used by the study to estimate nucleated cell counts. The table came from immunoSEQ multiplex PCR; TCRdb's copy has only in-frame clones and leaves some out. Clone size and the V and J calls come from that table; the DNA yielded D and trimming. Here the sample spans under 250,000 clones, 84% being singletons. This sample stems from a study of blood T cell repertoires in COVID-19. For the study at large: Sites across the United States, Italy and Spain contributed samples from acute and convalescent COVID-19. Sources were T cells, B-cell-depleted T cells, or PBMCs; the material itself was cDNA or gDNA.

Germline CDR1 is LGHNT and CDR2 is FRNRAP. V lost 7 bases, J lost 1 base, and 7 bases lay in between. The CDR3 is 12 residues long. The sequence was collected from a man aged 45-60 years with acute or convalescent COVID-19. Sequencing was done on a sample of peripheral blood. The chain recombines TRBV12-5 with TRBJ1-1, with D unresolved. The CDR3 nucleotides are TGTGCTAGTGCCGGGGAGAACACTGAAGCTTTCTTT. Its translation is CASAGENTEAFF.